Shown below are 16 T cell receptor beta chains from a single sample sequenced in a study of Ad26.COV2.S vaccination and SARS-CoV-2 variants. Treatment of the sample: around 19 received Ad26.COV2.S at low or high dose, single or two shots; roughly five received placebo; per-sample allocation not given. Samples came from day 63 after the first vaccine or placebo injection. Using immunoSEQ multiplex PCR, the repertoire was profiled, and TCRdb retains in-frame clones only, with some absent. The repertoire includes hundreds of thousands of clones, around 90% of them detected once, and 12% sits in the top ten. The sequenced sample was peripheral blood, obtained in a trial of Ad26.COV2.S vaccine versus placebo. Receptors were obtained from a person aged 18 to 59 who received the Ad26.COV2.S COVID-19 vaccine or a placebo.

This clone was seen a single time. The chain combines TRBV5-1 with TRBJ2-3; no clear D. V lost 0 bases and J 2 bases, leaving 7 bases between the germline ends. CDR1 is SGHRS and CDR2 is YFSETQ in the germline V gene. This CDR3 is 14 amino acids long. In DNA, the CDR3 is TGCGCCAGCAGCTTGGTAGTTAACACAGATACGCAGTATTTT. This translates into CASSLVVNTDTQYF.

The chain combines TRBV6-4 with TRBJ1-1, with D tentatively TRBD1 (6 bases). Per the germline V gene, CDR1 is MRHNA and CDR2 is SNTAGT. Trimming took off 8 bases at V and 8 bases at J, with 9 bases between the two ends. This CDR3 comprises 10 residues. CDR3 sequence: CASVGGEAFF. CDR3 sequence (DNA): TGTGCCAGCGTAGGGGGAGAAGCTTTCTTT.

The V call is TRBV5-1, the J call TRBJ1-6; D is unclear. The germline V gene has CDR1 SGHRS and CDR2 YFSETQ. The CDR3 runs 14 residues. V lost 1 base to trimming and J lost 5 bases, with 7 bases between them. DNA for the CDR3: TGCGCCAGCAGCTTGCGGGCCGATAATTCACCCCTCCACTTT. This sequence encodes CASSLRADNSPLHF.

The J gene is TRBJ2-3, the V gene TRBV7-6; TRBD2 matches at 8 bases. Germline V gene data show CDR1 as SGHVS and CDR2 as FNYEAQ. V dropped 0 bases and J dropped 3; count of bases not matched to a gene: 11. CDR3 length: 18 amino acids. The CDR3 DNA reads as TGTGCCAGCAGCTTAGCAAGTACCGGGACTAGTGGGACAGATACGCAGTATTTT. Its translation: CASSLASTGTSGTDTQYF. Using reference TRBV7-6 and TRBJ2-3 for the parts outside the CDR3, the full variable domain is GAGVSQSPRYKVTKRGQDVALRCDPISGHVSLYWYRQALGQGPEFLTYFNYEAQQDKSGLPNDRFSAERPEGSISTLTIQRTEQRDSAMYRCASSLASTGTSGTDTQYFGPGTRLTVL.

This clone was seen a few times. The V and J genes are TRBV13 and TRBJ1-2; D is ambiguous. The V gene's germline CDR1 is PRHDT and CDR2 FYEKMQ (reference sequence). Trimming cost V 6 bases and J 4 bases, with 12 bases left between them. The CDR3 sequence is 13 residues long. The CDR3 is CASSRETSYGYTF. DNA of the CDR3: TGTGCCAGCAGTAGGGAGACGTCCTATGGCTACACCTTC. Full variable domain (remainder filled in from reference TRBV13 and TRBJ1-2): AAGVIQSPRHLIKEKRETATLKCYPIPRHDTVYWYQQGPGQDPQFLISFYEKMQSDKGSIPDRFSAQQFSDYHSELNMSSLELGDSALYFCASSRETSYGYTFGSGTRLTVV.

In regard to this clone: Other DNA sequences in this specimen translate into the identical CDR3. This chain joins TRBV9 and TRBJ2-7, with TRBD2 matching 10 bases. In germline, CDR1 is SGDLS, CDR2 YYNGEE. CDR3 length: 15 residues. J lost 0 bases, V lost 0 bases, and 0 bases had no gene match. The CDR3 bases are TGTGCCAGCAGCGTAGGACTAGCGGGCTCCTACGAGCAGTACTTC. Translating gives CASSVGLAGSYEQYF.

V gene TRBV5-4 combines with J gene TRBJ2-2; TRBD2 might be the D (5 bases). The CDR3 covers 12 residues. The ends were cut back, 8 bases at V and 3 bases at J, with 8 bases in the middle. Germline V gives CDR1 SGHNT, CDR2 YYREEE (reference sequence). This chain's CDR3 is CASTGYTGELFF. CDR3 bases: TGTGCCAGTACGGGGTACACCGGGGAGCTGTTTTTT.

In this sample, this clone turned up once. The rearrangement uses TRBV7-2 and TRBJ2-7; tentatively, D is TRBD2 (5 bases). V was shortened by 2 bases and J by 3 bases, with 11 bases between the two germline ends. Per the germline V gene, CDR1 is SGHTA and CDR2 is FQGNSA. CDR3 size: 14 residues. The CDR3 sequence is CASSLRGGLYEQYF. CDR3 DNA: TGTGCCAGCAGCTTAAGAGGTGGACTCTACGAGCAGTACTTC.

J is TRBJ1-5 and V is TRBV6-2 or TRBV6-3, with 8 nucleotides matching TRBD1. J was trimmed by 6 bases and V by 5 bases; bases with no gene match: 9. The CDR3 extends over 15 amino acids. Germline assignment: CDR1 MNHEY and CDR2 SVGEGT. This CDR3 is CASSIQGAVGQPQHF. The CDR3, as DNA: TGTGCCAGCAGTATTCAGGGGGCCGTGGGTCAGCCCCAGCATTTT.

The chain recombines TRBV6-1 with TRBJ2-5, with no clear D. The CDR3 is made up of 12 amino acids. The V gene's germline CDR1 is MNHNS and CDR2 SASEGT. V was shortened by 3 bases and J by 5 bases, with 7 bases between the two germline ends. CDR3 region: CASSDSGETQYF. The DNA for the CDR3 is TGTGCCAGCAGTGATAGTGGGGAGACCCAGTACTTC.

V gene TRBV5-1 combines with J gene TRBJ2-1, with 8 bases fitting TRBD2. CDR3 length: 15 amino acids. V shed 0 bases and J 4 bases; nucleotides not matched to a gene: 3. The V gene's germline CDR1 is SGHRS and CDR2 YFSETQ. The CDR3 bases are TGCGCCAGCAGCTTGGGGTCGGGAGGGTACAATGAGCAGTTCTTC. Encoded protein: CASSLGSGGYNEQFF.

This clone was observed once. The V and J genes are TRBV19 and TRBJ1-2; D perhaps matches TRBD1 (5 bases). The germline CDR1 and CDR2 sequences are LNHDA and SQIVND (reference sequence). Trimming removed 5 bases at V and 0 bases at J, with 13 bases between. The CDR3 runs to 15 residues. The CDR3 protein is CASSFRQTANYGYTF. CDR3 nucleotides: TGTGCCAGTAGTTTTAGACAGACAGCTAACTATGGCTACACCTTC.

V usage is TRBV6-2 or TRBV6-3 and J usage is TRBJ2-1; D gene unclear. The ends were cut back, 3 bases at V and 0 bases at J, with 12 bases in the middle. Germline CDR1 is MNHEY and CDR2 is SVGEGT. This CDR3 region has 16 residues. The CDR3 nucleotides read TGTGCCAGCAGTTATCTGCGGACCCGCTCCTACAATGAGCAGTTCTTC. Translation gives CASSYLRTRSYNEQFF.

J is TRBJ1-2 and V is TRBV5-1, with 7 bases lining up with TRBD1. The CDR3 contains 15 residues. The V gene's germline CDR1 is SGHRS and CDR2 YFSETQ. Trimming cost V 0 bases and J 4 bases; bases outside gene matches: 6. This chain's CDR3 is CASSLGTGPFYGYTF. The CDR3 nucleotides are TGCGCCAGCAGCTTGGGGACAGGCCCGTTCTATGGCTACACCTTC.

The DNA of the CDR3 is TGTGCCAGCAGTTACGCCAGGGCAGGATACGAGCAGTACTTC. Translated: CASSYARAGYEQYF. V usage is TRBV28 and J usage is TRBJ2-7; possibly TRBD1 for D (5 bases). V lost 4 bases and J lost 4, with 14 bases in between. CDR3 size: 14 residues. Germline V lookup: CDR1 MDHEN, CDR2 SYDVKM.

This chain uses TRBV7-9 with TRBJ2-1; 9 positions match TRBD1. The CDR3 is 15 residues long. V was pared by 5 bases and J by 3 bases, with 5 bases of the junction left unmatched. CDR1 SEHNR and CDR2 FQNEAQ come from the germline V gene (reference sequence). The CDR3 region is CASSPRQGVYNEQFF. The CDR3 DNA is TGTGCCAGCAGCCCTCGACAGGGGGTCTACAATGAGCAGTTCTTC.